These T cell receptor beta chains were read from a single sample in a study of radiotherapy plus CTLA-4 blockade in lung cancer. Assay used: immunoSEQ multiplex PCR; TCRdb lists only in-frame clones, some missing. The table has approximately 85,000 clones, around 85% seen once. This material consisted of peripheral blood, taken from a patient treated with radiotherapy plus ipilimumab. These receptors all stem from a human donor with non-small cell lung cancer who had a partial response to radiotherapy plus ipilimumab. Each CDR3 is given with its conserved first and last residue. Each record gives: V gene, D gene, J gene, clone size, CDR3 DNA, CDR3 protein. A D gene is named only where the DNA matches it firmly. Clone size is shown for a subset of rows, as once, few, many or a class of expanded clone.

>TRBV7-9|NA|TRBJ1-1|NA
TGTGCCAGCAGCCGGGACACGAACACTGAAGCTTTCTTT
CASSRDTNTEAFF
>TRBV2|NA|TRBJ1-3|NA
TGTGCCAGCAAAGAAAGGGACATCCACTCTGGAAACACCATATATTTT
CASKERDIHSGNTIYF
>TRBV2|NA|TRBJ1-1|NA
TGTGCCAGCGGGAGGGTTACTGAAGCTTTCTTT
CASGRVTEAFF
>TRBV5-1|NA|TRBJ2-1|NA
TGCGCCAGCAGCTTGCAGGGTGGTGAGCAGTTCTTC
CASSLQGGEQFF
>TRBV5-6|NA|TRBJ2-5|NA
TGTGCCAGCAGCTTCTCTGGTAGCGGCCTAAGTTCGACTGGGACCCAGTACTTC
CASSFSGSGLSSTGTQYF
>TRBV5-1|TRBD2|TRBJ2-4|NA
TGCGCCAGCAGCTTATCGGGGCTAGCGGGAGTAGCCAAAAACATTCAGTACTTC
CASSLSGLAGVAKNIQYF
>TRBV4-1|NA|TRBJ1-3|NA
TGTGCCAGCAGCCCAGATCGCGTCTCTGGAAACACCATATATTTT
CASSPDRVSGNTIYF
>TRBV7-7|NA|TRBJ2-1|NA
TGTGCTAGCAGCTCCAACTTTGGACTGGTCAATGAGCAGTTCTTC
CASSSNFGLVNEQFF
>TRBV6-4|NA|TRBJ1-5|medium-sized
TGTGCCAGCAGTGTCAGCGACAATCAGCCCCAGCATTTT
CASSVSDNQPQHF
>TRBV6-4|TRBD2|TRBJ2-1|NA
TGTGCCAGCAGTTTTCTAGCTAGCGGGGCTTCCAATGAGCAGTTCTTC
CASSFLASGASNEQFF
>TRBV13|NA|TRBJ1-1|NA
TGTGCCAGCAGCTTAGGGGGGGCTCTGGGTACTGAAGCTTTCTTT
CASSLGGALGTEAFF
>TRBV7-8|TRBD1|TRBJ2-1|NA
TGTGCCAGCAGCGAGACGAACAGGGACAGCACTAACCCCTACAATGAGCAGTTCTTC
CASSETNRDSTNPYNEQFF